This passage covers 14 T cell receptor beta chains from one sample sequenced in a study of T-cell memory formation after mild COVID-19. TCRdb processed the 5' RACE reads anew with MiXCR; each CDR3 protein has one entry. The table lists about 320,000 distinct CDR3 sequences, 13% to 15% of them singletons. Material for sequencing was PBMCs or a T cell subset sorted from them (not recorded which). The receptors here all came from a man between 18 and 35 years old who had mild COVID-19 (a few samples of this study predate the infection). Cell type and time point are not known.

This clonotype was seen only a few times. The genes are TRBV29-1 and TRBJ2-1, with D hard to call. V was pared by 3 bases and J by 7 bases, with 7 bases between. Germline V CDR1 and CDR2: SQVTM, ANQGSEA. This CDR3 is 11 amino acids long. The CDR3: CSVDRSNEQFF. The CDR3 coding sequence is TGCAGCGTTGACAGGTCGAATGAGCAGTTCTTC.

This clonotype was counted many times. The chain carries TRBV5-5 and TRBJ1-1; D may be TRBD1 (5 bases). CDR3 size: 14 residues. V was shortened by 2 bases and J by 1 base, with 9 bases between the two germline ends. Germline assignment: CDR1 SGHKS and CDR2 YYEKEE (reference sequence). The CDR3 sequence: CASSFRAKNTEAFF. In DNA, the CDR3 is TGTGCCAGCAGCTTCAGGGCCAAGAACACTGAAGCTTTCTTT.

This chain uses TRBV20-1 with TRBJ2-5, with TRBD1 as a possible D gene (5 bases). CDR3 size: 15 residues. V was pared by 0 bases and J by 2 bases, with 13 bases between. Germline CDR1 reads DFQATT; CDR2 reads SNEGSKA (reference sequence). The CDR3 protein is CSARDSGQGQETQYF. The DNA of the CDR3 is TGCAGTGCTAGAGATTCCGGGCAGGGACAAGAGACCCAGTACTTC.

This clonotype was found once. The rearrangement uses TRBV4-2 and TRBJ1-1; D is undetermined. The CDR3 runs to 14 residues. The germline V gene has CDR1 LGHNA and CDR2 YNFKEQ. V dropped 0 bases and J dropped 0 bases, with 5 bases sitting between them. The CDR3 is CASSQDPMNTEAFF. CDR3 DNA: TGTGCCAGCAGCCAAGATCCCATGAACACTGAAGCTTTCTTT.

This clonotype was seen a few times. The chain has TRBV7-6 and TRBJ2-7; TRBD1 matches at 7 bases. V gave up 5 bases and J gave up 4 bases; unmatched junction bases: 5. Germline values: CDR1 SGHVS, CDR2 FNYEAQ. The CDR3 is made up of 13 amino acids. The DNA for the CDR3 is TGTGCCAGCAGCGTAGGACAGGTGTACGAGCAGTACTTC. Translation: CASSVGQVYEQYF.

This chain uses TRBV10-3 with TRBJ2-3; 10 bases agree with TRBD1. The trim removed 6 bases at V and 1 base at J, leaving 4 bases unmatched. Per the germline V gene, CDR1 is ENHRY and CDR2 is SYGVKD. The CDR3 runs 15 residues. The CDR3: CAISYGTGGTDTQYF. CDR3 bases: TGTGCCATCAGCTACGGGACAGGGGGCACAGATACGCAGTATTTT.

The chain uses TRBV7-9 and TRBJ2-5, with TRBD2 identical over 10 bases. Germline V gene sequence: CDR1 SEHNR, CDR2 FQNEAQ (reference sequence). Trimming took 3 bases from V and 1 from J; bases not matched to a gene: 5. CDR3 length: 16 amino acids. This chain's CDR3 is CASSFSLAGIQETQYF. CDR3 DNA: TGTGCCAGCAGCTTCTCACTAGCGGGGATCCAAGAGACCCAGTACTTC.

Many counts were recorded for this clonotype. The chain carries TRBV29-1 and TRBJ2-3, with a possible D match to TRBD1 (6 bases). This CDR3 comprises 15 residues. Trimming removed 5 bases from V and 2 bases from J, with 17 bases in between. Germline CDR1 SQVTM, CDR2 ANQGSEA. CDR3 nucleotide sequence: TGCAGCGTTTATTCTCCGGGACACTCCACAGATACGCAGTATTTT. This codes for CSVYSPGHSTDTQYF.

This clonotype was detected ten times or more. V usage is TRBV5-1 and J usage is TRBJ2-2; a weak D match, TRBD2 (6 bases). The CDR3 spans 13 residues. The V gene's germline CDR1 is SGHRS and CDR2 YFSETQ. The ends were cut back, 5 bases at V and 6 bases at J, with 11 bases in the middle. As DNA, the CDR3 is TGCGCCAGCAGGCCTAGCGAGGCCGGGGAGCTGTTTTTT. Translation: CASRPSEAGELFF.

J is TRBJ2-7 and V is TRBV11-2; perhaps TRBD2 as D (6 bases). Germline values: CDR1 SGHAT, CDR2 FQNNGV. Trimming shortened V by 1 base and J by 5 bases, and 9 bases separated the two germline ends. The CDR3 length is 13 residues. In nucleotides, the CDR3 is TGTGCCAGCAGCTTAGGCCCGGGGGACGAGCAGTACTTC. Encoded protein: CASSLGPGDEQYF.

A few counts support this clonotype. The chain employs TRBV6-5 and TRBJ2-7, with 12 bases aligning to TRBD1. The CDR3 runs 14 residues. Germline loops: CDR1 MNHEY, CDR2 SVGAGI. J was trimmed by 5 bases and V by 6 bases; bases with no gene match: 5. Here the CDR3 reads CASRGDRGPHEQYF. The CDR3 DNA is TGTGCCAGCAGGGGGGACAGGGGGCCCCACGAGCAGTACTTC.

The V gene is TRBV7-9, the J gene TRBJ2-6; 7 bases align to TRBD1. This CDR3 spans 23 amino acids. Trimming removed 5 bases from V and 0 bases from J; junction bases left unmatched: 25. Germline values: CDR1 SEHNR, CDR2 FQNEAQ (reference sequence). CDR3 protein: CASSHYTPGQKQPRFSGANVLTF. For the CDR3, the DNA is TGTGCCAGCAGCCATTATACCCCGGGACAGAAACAACCCCGATTCTCTGGGGCCAACGTCCTGACTTTC.

The V and J genes are TRBV7-9 and TRBJ2-7; TRBD1 matches at 7 bases. Trimming cost V 6 bases and J 3 bases; bases outside gene matches: 8. The length of the CDR3 is 14 residues. From germline, CDR1 is SEHNR and CDR2 FQNEAQ (reference sequence). CDR3 DNA sequence: TGTGCCAGCAGTACTGGACAGGTTGACTACGAGCAGTACTTC. Protein sequence: CASSTGQVDYEQYF.

CDR3 amino acids: CSARDRRRGAGANVLTF. DNA for the CDR3: TGCAGTGCTAGAGACCGGAGGAGGGGTGCTGGGGCCAACGTCCTGACTTTC. V usage is TRBV20-1 and J usage is TRBJ2-6; perhaps TRBD2 as D (6 bases). Germline CDR1 reads DFQATT; CDR2 reads SNEGSKA (reference sequence). The CDR3 totals 17 residues. Trimming took 0 bases from V and 2 from J, leaving 14 bases between them.